The source of this T cell receptor (beta chain) is a study of OX40 agonist ivuxolimab in advanced cancers. For the study at large: A history of anti-PD-1, anti-PD-L1 or anti-CTLA-4 therapy was acceptable, and over 30% had some.

The data were produced by immunoSEQ multiplex PCR, yet TCRdb's version contains in-frame clones alone and is incomplete. The sample consists of under 40,000 clones, about 83% of them appearing once. Study conclusions and caveats: Normalized T-cell clonal expansion was also low in a subset of nonresponders.

For this clone: Its antigen is undetermined.

CDR1 is GTSNPN, CDR2 SVGIG, per germline (reference sequence). This CDR3 is 14 amino acids long. The V end lost 0 bases, the J end lost 1 base, and 6 bases lay between the germline ends. The receptor was isolated from an adult with an advanced solid tumor such as melanoma, head and neck, liver or kidney cancer. This specimen consisted of CD4+ or CD8+ T cells sorted from blood, obtained in a trial of the OX40 agonist ivuxolimab. The rearrangement links TRBV30 to TRBJ2-2, with D hard to call. This chain's CDR3 is CAWSVSRNTGELFF. The CDR3 nucleotides read TGTGCCTGGAGTGTAAGCAGGAACACCGGGGAGCTGTTTTTT.